This TCR beta chain was captured by sequencing in a study of shared clonotypes between healthy human individuals. Broader study findings: The expectation was that sequencing depth would affect clonotype sharing among donors. Memory subsets generally showed smaller estimated richness than naive subsets did. With four donors compared, around 5% of naive CD4 clonotypes were shared.

Trimming took 5 bases from V and 5 from J, leaving 7 bases between them. In germline, CDR1 is MNHEY, CDR2 SVGAGI. This CDR3 is 11 amino acids long. Assay: immunoSEQ multiplex PCR; the TCRdb copy retains only in-frame clones and omits some. The table has some 79,000 clones, 60% to 70% seen once. Only Caucasian adults living in Nashville, Tennessee made up the donor group. As regards this clone: Its specificity is unknown.

The clonotype originates from a man younger than 45 in good health. The chain uses TRBV6-5 and TRBJ2-7; the D is unclear. Sequencing was carried out using memory CD8+ T cells sorted from blood. Sample subset: CD45RO+ cells pooled with CCR7-negative TemRA cells. The DNA of the CDR3 is TGTGCCAGCAGTGAAATCCACGAGCAGTACTTC. It specifies CASSEIHEQYF.